This section outlines one T cell receptor beta chain sequence together with its context. Its target is not known. This entry is derived from a study of cytotoxic CD8 clonotypes in ibrutinib-treated CLL. Study summary: 24 partial and 2 complete responses; at median 68 months, around 14 remitted, about twelve progressed. Response samples followed a median around 11 months of treatment, range 6 to 36.

The V gene end was trimmed by 4 bases and the J gene end by 4 bases; junction bases not matched to a gene: 5. The CDR3 is 14 amino acids. Germline V gives CDR1 LNHDA, CDR2 SQIVND (reference sequence). Measured with immunoSEQ multiplex PCR; TCRdb has only the in-frame clones, and not every one. The sample lists 150,000 to 250,000 clones; about 72% were seen once. Findings and caveats of the study: Relative to age-matched healthy donors, clonality at baseline was higher, and it tracked circulating CD8+ T-cell counts.

Sequencing used PBMCs, obtained after 24 months of ibrutinib treatment. The TCR comes from a human donor with chronic lymphocytic leukemia. This sequence joins TRBV19 and TRBJ1-2; 8 bases map to TRBD1. The chain's CDR3 is CASSKLTGAYGYTF. For the CDR3, the DNA is TGTGCCAGTAGTAAACTGACAGGGGCCTATGGCTACACCTTC.